This T cell receptor beta chain appears in the sequencing data of a study of OX40 agonist ivuxolimab in advanced cancers. Study as a whole: A male proportion of approximately 83% was recorded, with mean age around 55 years and range about 20 to 85.

Produced via immunoSEQ multiplex PCR; TCRdb's table is partial and in-frame only. Altogether tens of thousands of clones are present, 84% being singletons, with the ten largest covering around 0.73%. Between the trimmed V and J ends, which lost 0 bases and 1 base, there was a span of 6 bases. The CDR3 contains 14 residues. Germline CDR1 LGHNT, CDR2 FRNRAP. A few counts support this clone. The sample was CD4+ or CD8+ T cells sorted from blood, taken in a trial of the OX40 agonist ivuxolimab. V and J are TRBV12-5 and TRBJ1-1; D remains unclear. The TCR was taken from an adult with an advanced solid tumor such as melanoma, head and neck, liver or kidney cancer. DNA of the CDR3: TGTGCTAGTGGTTTGGTGGTCGGGAACACTGAAGCTTTCTTT. It encodes CASGLVVGNTEAFF.